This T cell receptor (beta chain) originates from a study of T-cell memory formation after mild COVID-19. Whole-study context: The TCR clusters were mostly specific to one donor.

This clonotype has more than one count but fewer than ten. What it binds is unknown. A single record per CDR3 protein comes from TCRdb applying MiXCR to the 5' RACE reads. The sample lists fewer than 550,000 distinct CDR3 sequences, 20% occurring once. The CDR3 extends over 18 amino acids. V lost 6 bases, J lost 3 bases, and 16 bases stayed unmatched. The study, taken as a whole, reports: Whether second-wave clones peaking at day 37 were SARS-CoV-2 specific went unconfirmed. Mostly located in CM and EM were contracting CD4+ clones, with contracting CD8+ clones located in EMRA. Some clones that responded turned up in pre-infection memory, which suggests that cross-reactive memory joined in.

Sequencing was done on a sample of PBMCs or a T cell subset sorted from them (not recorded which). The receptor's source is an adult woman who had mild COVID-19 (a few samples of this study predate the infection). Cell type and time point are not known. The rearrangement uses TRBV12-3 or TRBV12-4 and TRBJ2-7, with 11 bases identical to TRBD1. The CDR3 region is CASSSGTGGNSGSYEQYF. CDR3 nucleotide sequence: TGTGCCAGCAGCTCCGGGACAGGGGGTAATAGCGGGAGCTACGAGCAGTACTTC.